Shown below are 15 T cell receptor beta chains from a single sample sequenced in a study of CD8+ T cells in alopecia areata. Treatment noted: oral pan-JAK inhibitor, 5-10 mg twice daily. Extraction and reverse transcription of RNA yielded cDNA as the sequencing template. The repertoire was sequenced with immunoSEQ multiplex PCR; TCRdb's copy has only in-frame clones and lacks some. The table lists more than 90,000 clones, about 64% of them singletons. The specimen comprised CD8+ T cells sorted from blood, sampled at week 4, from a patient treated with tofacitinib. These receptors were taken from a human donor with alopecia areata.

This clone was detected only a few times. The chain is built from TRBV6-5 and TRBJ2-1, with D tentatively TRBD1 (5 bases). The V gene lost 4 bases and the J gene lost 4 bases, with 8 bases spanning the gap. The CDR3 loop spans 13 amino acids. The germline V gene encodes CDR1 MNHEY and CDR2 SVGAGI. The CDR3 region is CASSLDTYNEQFF. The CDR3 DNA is TGTGCCAGCAGTTTGGACACTTACAATGAGCAGTTCTTC.

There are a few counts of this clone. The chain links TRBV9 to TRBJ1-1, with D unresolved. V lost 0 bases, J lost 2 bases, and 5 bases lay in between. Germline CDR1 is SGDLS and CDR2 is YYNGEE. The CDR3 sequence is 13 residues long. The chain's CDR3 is CASSVGKNTEAFF. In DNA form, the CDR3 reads TGTGCCAGCAGCGTAGGAAAAAACACTGAAGCTTTCTTT.

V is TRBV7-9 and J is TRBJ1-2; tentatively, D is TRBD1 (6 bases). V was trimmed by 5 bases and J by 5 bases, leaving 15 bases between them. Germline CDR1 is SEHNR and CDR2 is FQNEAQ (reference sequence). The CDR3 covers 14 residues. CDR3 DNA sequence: TGTGCCAGCAGCCGGCAGGACAGATTTTATGGCTACACCTTC. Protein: CASSRQDRFYGYTF.

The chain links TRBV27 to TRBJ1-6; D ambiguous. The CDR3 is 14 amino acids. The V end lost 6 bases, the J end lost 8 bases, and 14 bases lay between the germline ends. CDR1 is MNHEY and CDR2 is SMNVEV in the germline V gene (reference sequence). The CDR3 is CASSPGPTDSPLHF. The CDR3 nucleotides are TGTGCCAGCAGCCCCGGGCCCACGGATTCACCCCTCCACTTT.

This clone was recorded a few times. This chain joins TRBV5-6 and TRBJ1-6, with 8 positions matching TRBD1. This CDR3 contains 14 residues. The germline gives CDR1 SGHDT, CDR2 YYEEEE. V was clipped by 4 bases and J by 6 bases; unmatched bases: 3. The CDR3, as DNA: TGTGCCAGCAGCCGCGGACAGGGTAATTCACCCCTCCACTTT. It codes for CASSRGQGNSPLHF.

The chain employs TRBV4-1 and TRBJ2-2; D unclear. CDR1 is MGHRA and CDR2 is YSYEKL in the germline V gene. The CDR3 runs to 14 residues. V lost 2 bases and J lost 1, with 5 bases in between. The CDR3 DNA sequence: TGCGCCAGCAGCCAAACTTTGAACACCGGGGAGCTGTTTTTT. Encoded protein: CASSQTLNTGELFF.

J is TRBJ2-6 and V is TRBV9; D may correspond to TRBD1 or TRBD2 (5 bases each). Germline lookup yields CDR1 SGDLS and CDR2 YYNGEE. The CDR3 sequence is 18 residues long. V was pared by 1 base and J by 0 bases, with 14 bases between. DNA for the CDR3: TGTGCCAGCAGCGTATATCCAGGGAGTAGCTCTGGGGCCAACGTCCTGACTTTC. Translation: CASSVYPGSSSGANVLTF.

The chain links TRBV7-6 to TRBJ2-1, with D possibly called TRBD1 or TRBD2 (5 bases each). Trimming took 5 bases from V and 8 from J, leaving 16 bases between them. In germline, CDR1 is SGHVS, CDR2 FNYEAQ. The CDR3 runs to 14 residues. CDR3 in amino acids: CASSPSGPPDEQFF. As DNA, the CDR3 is TGTGCCAGCAGCCCCTCGGGGCCTCCTGATGAGCAGTTCTTC.

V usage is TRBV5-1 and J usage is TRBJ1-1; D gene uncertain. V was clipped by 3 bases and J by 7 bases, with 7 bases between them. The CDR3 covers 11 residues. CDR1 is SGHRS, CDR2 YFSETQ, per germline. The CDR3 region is CASSSGSEAFF. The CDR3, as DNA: TGCGCCAGCAGCTCGGGAAGTGAAGCTTTCTTT. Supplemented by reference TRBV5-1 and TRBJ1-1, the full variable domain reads KAGVTQTPRYLIKTRGQQVTLSCSPISGHRSVSWYQQTPGQGLQFLFEYFSETQRNKGNFPGRFSGRQFSNSRSEMNVSTLELGDSALYLCASSSGSEAFFGQGTRLTVV.

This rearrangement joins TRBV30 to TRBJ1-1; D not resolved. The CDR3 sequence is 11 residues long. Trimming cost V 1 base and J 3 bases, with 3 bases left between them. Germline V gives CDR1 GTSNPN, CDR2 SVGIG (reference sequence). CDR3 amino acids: CAWSADTEAFF. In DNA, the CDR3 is TGTGCCTGGAGTGCAGACACTGAAGCTTTCTTT.

The CDR3 DNA follows: TGCGCCAGCAGCGCCCCGGGGAATTCCTACGAGCAGTACTTC. It is translated as CASSAPGNSYEQYF. V is TRBV5-1 and J is TRBJ2-7, with D maybe TRBD2 (5 bases). V dropped 4 bases and J dropped 1 base, with 12 bases sitting between them. Germline-derived CDR1 and CDR2 are SGHRS and YFSETQ. This CDR3 is 14 amino acids long.

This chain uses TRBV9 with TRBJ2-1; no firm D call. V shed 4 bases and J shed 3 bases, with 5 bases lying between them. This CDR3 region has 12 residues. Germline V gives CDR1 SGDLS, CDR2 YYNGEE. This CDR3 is CASSPFYNEQFF. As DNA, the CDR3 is TGTGCCAGCAGCCCATTCTACAATGAGCAGTTCTTC.

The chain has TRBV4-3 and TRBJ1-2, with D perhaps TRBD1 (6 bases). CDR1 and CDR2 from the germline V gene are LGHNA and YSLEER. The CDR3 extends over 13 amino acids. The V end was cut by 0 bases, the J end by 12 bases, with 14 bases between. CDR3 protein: CASSQENRARNTF. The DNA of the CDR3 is TGCGCCAGCAGCCAAGAAAACAGGGCGCGCAACACCTTC.

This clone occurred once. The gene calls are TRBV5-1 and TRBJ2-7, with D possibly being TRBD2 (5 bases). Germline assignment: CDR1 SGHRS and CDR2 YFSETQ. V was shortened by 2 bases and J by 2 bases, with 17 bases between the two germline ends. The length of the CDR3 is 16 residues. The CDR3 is CASSLPDSGAAYEQYF. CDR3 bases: TGCGCCAGCAGCTTACCTGACTCCGGAGCGGCCTACGAGCAGTACTTC.

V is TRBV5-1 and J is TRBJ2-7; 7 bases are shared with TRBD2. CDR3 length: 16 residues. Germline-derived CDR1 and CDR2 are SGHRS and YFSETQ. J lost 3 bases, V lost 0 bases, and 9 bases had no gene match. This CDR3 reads CASSLVEAGDVYEQYF. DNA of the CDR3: TGCGCCAGCAGCTTGGTTGAGGCGGGAGATGTCTACGAGCAGTACTTC.